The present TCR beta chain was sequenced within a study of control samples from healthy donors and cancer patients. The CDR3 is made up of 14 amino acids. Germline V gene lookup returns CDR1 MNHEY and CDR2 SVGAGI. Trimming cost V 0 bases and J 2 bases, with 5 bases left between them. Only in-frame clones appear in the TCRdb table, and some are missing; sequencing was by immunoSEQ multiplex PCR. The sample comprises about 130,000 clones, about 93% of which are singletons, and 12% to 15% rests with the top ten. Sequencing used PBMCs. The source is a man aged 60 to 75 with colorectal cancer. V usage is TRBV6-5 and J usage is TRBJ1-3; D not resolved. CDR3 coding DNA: TGTGCCAGCAGTTACTCGGCGGCTGGAAACACCATATATTTT. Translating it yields CASSYSAAGNTIYF.